This T cell receptor (beta chain) comes out of a study of blood T cell repertoires in COVID-19. Overall study: The origin of the acute and convalescent COVID-19 samples was the United States, Italy and Spain.

Participants' reported clinical history set cohort assignment. Original data processing: How many nucleated cells were present was estimated from reference gene primer amplification. Only in-frame clones appear in the TCRdb table, and some are missing; sequencing was by immunoSEQ multiplex PCR. V and J calls plus clone size are reproduced from that table; the DNA served to infer D and trimming. Counted here are 200,000 to 250,000 clones, roughly 86% occurring once; the ten biggest clones make up approximately 2.1%. Sample: PBMCs or T cells enriched from blood (not recorded which). The TCR comes from a woman in her forties or fifties who had recovered from COVID-19.

The CDR3 DNA follows: TGTGCCAGCAGCGGTGGGGGACTAGCCTCTTTGGAGACCCAGTACTTC. As protein: CASSGGGLASLETQYF. The V call is TRBV9, the J call TRBJ2-5; 9 nucleotides agree with TRBD2. The ends lost 3 bases at V and 5 bases at J; junction bases unmatched: 11. Germline CDR1 and CDR2: SGDLS and YYNGEE. The CDR3 has 16 amino acids.